This T cell receptor beta chain stems from a study of cytomegalovirus exposure and HLA in healthy donors. Both 60 Vbeta primers and 13 Jbeta primers went into the PCR. Profiled with immunoSEQ multiplex PCR; TCRdb holds only in-frame clones, not every one. The sample records around 190,000 clones, about 78% being singletons. This cohort consisted of healthy bone marrow donors. Donors had nominal health at sampling but likely had unrecorded immune exposures. The CDR3 is made up of 15 amino acids. Looked up from germline, CDR1 is LGHNA and CDR2 is YNFKEQ. The V gene end was trimmed by 0 bases and the J gene end by 3 bases; junction bases not matched to a gene: 1.

The sample was PBMCs. This TCR derives from a woman in her thirties in good health and CMV-seronegative. The gene calls are TRBV4-2 and TRBJ1-3, with 8 bases lining up with TRBD1. The DNA of the CDR3 is TGTGCCAGCAGCCAAGACAGGGGGCATGGAAACACCATATATTTT. It encodes CASSQDRGHGNTIYF.